A selection of T cell receptor beta chains follows, all from one sample in a study of T cells after yellow fever vaccination. MiXCR, run by TCRdb on the 5' RACE reads, gives a single entry per CDR3 protein. The data show fewer than 450,000 distinct CDR3 sequences, with less than 9.5% seen just once and approximately 18% held by the top ten. The sample was PBMCs, taken about 41 days after the first yellow fever vaccination. The receptors were gathered from a man in his late teens or twenties who received the YFV17D yellow fever vaccine. The CDR3 runs from the conserved cysteine through the conserved F or W. The D gene is left open where the match is weak. Part of the rows lack a size; the others show once, few, many or a class for expanded clones.

J,size,V,D,CDR3,DNA
TRBJ1-4,few,TRBV5-1,TRBD1,CASSEQGGKLFF,TGCGCCAGCAGCGAACAGGGGGGAAAACTGTTTTTT
TRBJ1-5,few,TRBV5-6,TRBD1,CASSTGTGSGRPQHF,TGTGCCAGCAGCACGGGGACAGGGTCGGGGCGGCCCCAGCATTTT
TRBJ2-7,few,TRBV12-3/TRBV12-4,NA,CASSLEGVNYEQYF,TGTGCCAGCAGTTTAGAGGGGGTGAACTACGAGCAGTACTTC
TRBJ1-4,many,TRBV7-9,TRBD1,CASSFPGTGGEKLFF,TGTGCCAGCAGCTTTCCCGGGACAGGGGGCGAAAAACTGTTTTTT
TRBJ1-5,few,TRBV19,TRBD1,CASSMDRGSGQPQHF,TGTGCCAGTAGTATGGACAGGGGTTCAGGTCAGCCCCAGCATTTT
TRBJ1-4,NA,TRBV20-1,NA,CSARDKRATNEKLFF,TGCAGTGCTAGAGATAAGAGAGCAACTAATGAAAAACTGTTTTTT
TRBJ1-5,NA,TRBV6-2/TRBV6-3,NA,CASSYRGEPSQPQHF,TGTGCCAGCAGTTACAGGGGGGAACCTAGTCAGCCCCAGCATTTT
TRBJ2-3,NA,TRBV5-1,NA,CASSFTDSTDTQYF,TGCGCCAGCAGCTTTACAGATAGCACAGATACGCAGTATTTT
TRBJ2-1,NA,TRBV19,NA,CASSISMGEQFF,TGTGCCAGTAGTATATCAATGGGTGAGCAGTTCTTC
TRBJ1-4,few,TRBV29-1,TRBD1,CSVLGTGNSNEKLFF,TGCAGCGTTCTCGGGACAGGGAACTCTAATGAAAAACTGTTTTTT
TRBJ2-3,NA,TRBV4-2,TRBD2,CASSQDFELYRGGLGSTDTQYF,TGTGCCAGCAGCCAAGATTTTGAGTTGTATCGGGGGGGCCTCGGTAGCACAGATACGCAGTATTTT
TRBJ2-5,many,TRBV5-1,TRBD1,CASSPGGAEETQYF,TGCGCCAGCAGCCCAGGGGGCGCGGAGGAGACCCAGTACTTC
TRBJ1-4,few,TRBV7-9,TRBD1,CASTRQGRLFF,TGTGCCAGCACCCGACAGGGACGTCTGTTTTTT
TRBJ1-3,many,TRBV7-2,TRBD1,CASSRRQGPNSGNTIYF,TGTGCCAGCAGCCGACGACAGGGGCCAAACTCTGGAAACACCATATATTTT
TRBJ1-1,few,TRBV6-2/TRBV6-3,NA,CASSWHPGTEAFF,TGTGCCAGCAGTTGGCACCCGGGGACTGAAGCTTTCTTT
TRBJ2-5,few,TRBV2,NA,CASRLFGETQYF,TGTGCCAGCCGACTTTTCGGGGAGACCCAGTACTTC
TRBJ2-5,few,TRBV5-1,TRBD1,CASSSHGQGVQETQYF,TGCGCCAGCAGCTCCCACGGACAGGGGGTTCAAGAGACCCAGTACTTC
TRBJ1-1,few,TRBV20-1,TRBD1,CSARPPTGQGRVTEAFF,TGCAGTGCTAGACCACCGACGGGACAGGGCCGTGTCACTGAAGCTTTCTTT
TRBJ2-3,few,TRBV6-2/TRBV6-3,TRBD1,CASSPARGTGRYADTQYF,TGTGCCAGCAGCCCAGCCCGTGGGACAGGGCGTTACGCAGATACGCAGTATTTT
TRBJ2-3,NA,TRBV7-9,NA,CASSLVGTSGTDTQYF,TGTGCCAGCAGCTTAGTCGGGACCAGTGGCACAGATACGCAGTATTTT
TRBJ1-2,few,TRBV12-3/TRBV12-4,NA,CASSLSRVFTF,TGTGCCAGCAGTTTAAGTCGAGTGTTCACCTTC
TRBJ1-1,NA,TRBV7-2,TRBD1,CASSPRQGRNTEAFF,TGTGCCAGCAGCCCTCGACAGGGGCGGAACACTGAAGCTTTCTTT
TRBJ1-2,few,TRBV28,NA,CAIGRSSANYGYTF,TGTGCCATCGGAAGGTCGTCAGCTAACTATGGCTACACCTTC
TRBJ2-1,NA,TRBV7-9,NA,CASSLNLDSATEQFF,TGTGCCAGCAGCCTAAACCTGGACAGCGCGACCGAGCAGTTCTTC
TRBJ2-7,few,TRBV27,NA,CASSLGQGQYEQYF,TGTGCCAGCAGTTTAGGGCAGGGGCAGTACGAGCAGTACTTC
TRBJ1-3,few,TRBV2,NA,CASSGAGNTIYF,TGTGCCAGCAGTGGGGCTGGAAACACCATATATTTT
TRBJ2-5,NA,TRBV5-1,NA,CASSSAPDGRRQETQYF,TGCGCCAGCAGCTCAGCCCCGGACGGACGGAGACAAGAGACCCAGTACTTC
TRBJ2-3,NA,TRBV20-1,NA,CSTREGVTDTQYF,TGCAGTACTAGAGAGGGGGTCACAGATACGCAGTATTTT
TRBJ2-3,NA,TRBV7-2,NA,CASSLDLYTDTQYF,TGTGCCAGCAGCTTAGATCTGTACACAGATACGCAGTATTTT
TRBJ1-1,few,TRBV6-1,NA,CASSTTGSTEAFF,TGTGCCAGCAGTACAACCGGTAGCACTGAAGCTTTCTTT
TRBJ1-1,few,TRBV7-9,NA,CASSLGEGLNTEAFF,TGTGCCAGCAGCTTAGGTGAAGGATTGAACACTGAAGCTTTCTTT
TRBJ2-7,many,TRBV12-3/TRBV12-4,TRBD1,CASSWTGSSYEQYF,TGTGCCAGCAGTTGGACAGGCAGCTCCTACGAGCAGTACTTC
TRBJ1-2,NA,TRBV4-3,TRBD1,CASSQERGLDRGPGYGYTF,TGCGCCAGCAGCCAAGAAAGGGGGCTGGACAGGGGGCCCGGCTATGGCTACACCTTC
TRBJ2-5,NA,TRBV7-8,TRBD2,CASSLEPRLAGAETQYF,TGTGCCAGCAGCTTAGAACCCCGACTAGCGGGGGCGGAGACCCAGTACTTC
TRBJ2-7,NA,TRBV9,TRBD1,CASSVQSQGDSYEQYF,TGTGCCAGCAGCGTACAATCACAGGGGGACTCCTACGAGCAGTACTTC
TRBJ1-1,few,TRBV20-1,NA,CSAATVRSTEAFF,TGCAGTGCAGCGACAGTACGTAGCACTGAAGCTTTCTTT
TRBJ2-1,NA,TRBV4-3,NA,CASSQDSWNEQFF,TGCGCCAGCAGCCAAGATTCGTGGAATGAGCAGTTCTTC
TRBJ2-3,NA,TRBV30,NA,CAWSVQGTDTQYF,TGTGCCTGGAGTGTGCAAGGCACAGATACGCAGTATTTT
TRBJ2-6,few,TRBV12-3/TRBV12-4,TRBD1,CASSPGQGNSGANVLTF,TGTGCCAGCAGTCCTGGACAGGGAAACTCTGGGGCCAACGTCCTGACTTTC
TRBJ2-3,NA,TRBV19,NA,CASSTTGRTDTQYF,TGTGCCAGTAGTACGACGGGTCGGACAGATACGCAGTATTTT
TRBJ1-1,few,TRBV11-2,TRBD1,CASNIRGLAFF,TGTGCCAGCAACATCAGGGGGCTCGCTTTCTTT
TRBJ2-3,few,TRBV5-5,NA,CASSQWTANTQYF,TGTGCCAGCAGCCAATGGACTGCAAATACGCAGTATTTT
TRBJ2-2,few,TRBV4-1,TRBD1,CASSQDRAGGDGELFF,TGCGCCAGCAGCCAAGATAGGGCAGGGGGCGACGGGGAGCTGTTTTTT
TRBJ2-1,many,TRBV4-3,NA,CASSPGTPSYNEQFF,TGCGCCAGCAGCCCAGGGACTCCCTCCTACAATGAGCAGTTCTTC
TRBJ2-7,few,TRBV5-8,NA,CASTPEQYF,TGTGCCAGCACTCCCGAGCAGTACTTC
TRBJ2-1,NA,TRBV4-3,TRBD2,CASSQISGGEQFF,TGCGCCAGCAGCCAAATTAGCGGGGGCGAGCAGTTCTTC
TRBJ1-2,NA,TRBV12-3/TRBV12-4,NA,CASSPRTAGYGYTF,TGTGCCAGCAGTCCCCGGACAGCCGGCTATGGCTACACCTTC
TRBJ1-2,NA,TRBV6-6,NA,CASSYNREYTF,TGTGCCAGCAGTTACAACAGGGAGTACACCTTC
TRBJ1-1,few,TRBV4-1,NA,CASSGRQDLQRGAFF,TGCGCCAGCAGCGGAAGACAGGACTTACAACGCGGAGCTTTCTTT
TRBJ2-7,NA,TRBV15,NA,CATSRGTRSYEQYF,TGTGCCACCAGCAGAGGGACCAGATCCTACGAGCAGTACTTC
TRBJ2-3,NA,TRBV4-1,NA,CASSQLGVGADTQYF,TGCGCCAGCAGCCAATTGGGGGTAGGGGCAGATACGCAGTATTTT
TRBJ1-1,few,TRBV5-6,TRBD1,CASSLVGTGKEAFF,TGTGCCAGCAGCTTGGTCGGGACAGGGAAAGAAGCTTTCTTT
TRBJ2-5,NA,TRBV5-4,NA,CASRGPSGGETQYF,TGTGCCAGCAGAGGACCCTCTGGTGGGGAGACCCAGTACTTC